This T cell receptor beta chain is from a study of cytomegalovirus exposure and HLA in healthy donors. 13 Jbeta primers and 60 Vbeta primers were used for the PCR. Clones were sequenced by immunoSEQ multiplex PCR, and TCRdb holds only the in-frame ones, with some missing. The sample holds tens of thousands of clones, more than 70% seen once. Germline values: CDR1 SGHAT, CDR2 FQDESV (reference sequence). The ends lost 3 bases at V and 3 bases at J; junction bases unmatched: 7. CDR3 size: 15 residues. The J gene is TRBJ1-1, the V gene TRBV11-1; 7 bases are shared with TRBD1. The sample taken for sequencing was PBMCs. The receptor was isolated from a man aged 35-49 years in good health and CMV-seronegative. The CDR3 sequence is CASSFDRVLHTEAFF. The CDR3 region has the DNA TGTGCCAGCAGCTTCGACAGGGTATTACACACTGAAGCTTTCTTT. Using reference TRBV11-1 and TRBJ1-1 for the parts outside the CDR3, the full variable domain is EAEVAQSPRYKITEKSQAVAFWCDPISGHATLYWYRQILGQGPELLVQFQDESVVDDSQLPKDRFSAERLKGVDSTLKIQPAELGDSAMYLCASSFDRVLHTEAFFGQGTRLTVV.